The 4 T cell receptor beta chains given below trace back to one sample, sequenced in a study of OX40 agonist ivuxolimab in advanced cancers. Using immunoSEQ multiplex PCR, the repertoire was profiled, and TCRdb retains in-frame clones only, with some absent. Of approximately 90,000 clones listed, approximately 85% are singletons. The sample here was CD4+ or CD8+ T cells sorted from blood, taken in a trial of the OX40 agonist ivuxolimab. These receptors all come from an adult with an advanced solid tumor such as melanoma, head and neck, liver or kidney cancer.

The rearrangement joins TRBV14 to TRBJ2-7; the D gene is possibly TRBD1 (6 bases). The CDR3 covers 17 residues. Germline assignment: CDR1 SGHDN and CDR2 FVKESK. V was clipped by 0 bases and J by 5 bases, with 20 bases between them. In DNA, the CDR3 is TGTGCCAGCAGCCAAGAACCCCACCCCCAGGGGTACAACGAGCAGTACTTC. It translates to CASSQEPHPQGYNEQYF. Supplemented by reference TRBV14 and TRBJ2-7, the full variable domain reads EAGVTQFPSHSVIEKGQTVTLRCDPISGHDNLYWYRRVMGKEIKFLLHFVKESKQDESGMPNNRFLAERTGGTYSTLKVQPAELEDSGVYFCASSQEPHPQGYNEQYFGPGTRLTVT.

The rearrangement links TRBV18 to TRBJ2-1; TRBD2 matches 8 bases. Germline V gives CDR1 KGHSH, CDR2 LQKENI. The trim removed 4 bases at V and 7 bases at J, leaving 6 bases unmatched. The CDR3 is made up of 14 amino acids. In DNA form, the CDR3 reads TGTGCCAGCTCACTCCGTAGCGGGGCAAATGAGCAGTTCTTC. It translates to CASSLRSGANEQFF.

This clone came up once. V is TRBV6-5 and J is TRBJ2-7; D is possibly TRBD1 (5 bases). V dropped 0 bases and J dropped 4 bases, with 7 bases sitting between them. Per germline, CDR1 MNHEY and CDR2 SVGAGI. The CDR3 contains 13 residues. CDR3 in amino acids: CASSYSDRYEQYF. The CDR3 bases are TGTGCCAGCAGTTACTCTGACAGATACGAGCAGTACTTC.

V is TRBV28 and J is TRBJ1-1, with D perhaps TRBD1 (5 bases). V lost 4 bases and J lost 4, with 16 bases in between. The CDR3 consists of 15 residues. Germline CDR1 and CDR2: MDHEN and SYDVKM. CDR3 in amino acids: CASSYPRRGITEAFF. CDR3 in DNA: TGTGCCAGCAGTTACCCCAGGCGGGGGATCACTGAAGCTTTCTTT.